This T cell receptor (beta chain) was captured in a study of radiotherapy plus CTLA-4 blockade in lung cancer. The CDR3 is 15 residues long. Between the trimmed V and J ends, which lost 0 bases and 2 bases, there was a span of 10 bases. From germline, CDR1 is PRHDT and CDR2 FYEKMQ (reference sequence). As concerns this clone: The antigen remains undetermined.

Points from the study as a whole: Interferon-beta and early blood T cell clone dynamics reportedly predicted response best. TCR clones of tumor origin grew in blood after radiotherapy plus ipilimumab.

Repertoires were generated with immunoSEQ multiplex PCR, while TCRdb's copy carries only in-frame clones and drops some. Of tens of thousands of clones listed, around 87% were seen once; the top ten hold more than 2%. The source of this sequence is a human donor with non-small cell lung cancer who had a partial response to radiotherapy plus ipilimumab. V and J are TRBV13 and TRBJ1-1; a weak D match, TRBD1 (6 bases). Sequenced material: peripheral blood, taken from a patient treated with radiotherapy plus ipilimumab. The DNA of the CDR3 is TGTGCCAGCAGCTTAGGAAGACAGGCAAACACTGAAGCTTTCTTT. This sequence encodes CASSLGRQANTEAFF.